A single sample is the source of the 29 T cell receptor beta chains below, sequenced in a study of OX40 agonist ivuxolimab in advanced cancers. Sequenced by immunoSEQ multiplex PCR; TCRdb stores in-frame clones only, minus some. This sample has fewer than 55,000 clones, with under 90% found just once. The specimen comprised CD4+ or CD8+ T cells sorted from blood, sampled in a trial of the OX40 agonist ivuxolimab. The receptors derive from an adult with an advanced solid tumor such as melanoma, head and neck, liver or kidney cancer.

The CDR3 bases are TGTGCCAGTAGTACCGATGGGGGCCAGTACTTC. This encodes CASSTDGGQYF. The chain has TRBV19 and TRBJ2-4; TRBD1 is a possible D gene (6 bases). V shed 4 bases and J shed 13 bases, with 11 bases lying between them. There are 11 residues in the CDR3. The germline V gene has CDR1 LNHDA and CDR2 SQIVND (reference sequence).

This rearrangement joins TRBV10-3 to TRBJ2-7; D is perhaps TRBD1 (5 bases). There are 11 residues in the CDR3. The germline V and J ends were trimmed by 10 bases and 7 bases, with 14 bases remaining between them. The germline V gene has CDR1 ENHRY and CDR2 SYGVKD. The CDR3 loop is CATSDSYEQYF. The CDR3 nucleotides read TGTGCCACCTCAGACAGTTATGAGCAGTACTTC.

This chain links TRBV27 with TRBJ2-3; maybe TRBD2 (6 bases). Germline CDR1 and CDR2: MNHEY and SMNVEV (reference sequence). The CDR3 runs to 12 residues. The ends were cut back, 11 bases at V and 5 bases at J, with 14 bases in the middle. The CDR3 nucleotides are TGTGCCGTTAGGGACTGGGGAGATACGCAGTATTTT. The encoded protein is CAVRDWGDTQYF.

The chain recombines TRBV6-5 with TRBJ2-4; 7 nucleotides match TRBD2. The germline gives CDR1 MNHEY, CDR2 SVGAGI. This CDR3 has 14 residues. After removal of 2 bases from V and 8 bases from J, the junction contained 6 bases not matched to a gene. CDR3 sequence: CASSYTSGAYIQYF. The CDR3 region has the DNA TGTGCCAGCAGTTACACGAGCGGGGCGTACATTCAGTACTTC.

This chain links TRBV4-3 with TRBJ2-3; possibly TRBD1 or TRBD2 for D (5 bases each). The CDR3 contains 14 residues. The germline V gene encodes CDR1 LGHNA and CDR2 YSLEER. V dropped 3 bases and J dropped 2 bases, with 9 bases sitting between them. This CDR3 reads CASSQGPFTDTQYF. The CDR3, as DNA: TGCGCCAGCAGCCAGGGACCGTTCACAGATACGCAGTATTTT.

J is TRBJ2-6 and V is TRBV11-2; no clear D. The V gene's germline CDR1 is SGHAT and CDR2 FQNNGV. V was pared by 1 base and J by 0 bases, with 1 base between. The CDR3 loop spans 14 amino acids. The CDR3 region is CASSLASGANVLTF. In nucleotides, the CDR3 is TGTGCCAGCAGCTTAGCCTCTGGGGCCAACGTCCTGACTTTC.

By sample share, this clone is medium-sized. The chain recombines TRBV11-2 with TRBJ2-1; a possible D gene is TRBD1 (6 bases). The CDR3 runs 15 residues. CDR1 and CDR2 (germline): SGHAT, FQNNGV. V lost 1 base, J lost 10 bases, and 17 bases lay in between. CDR3 bases: TGTGCCAGCAGCTTAGGGGGTGCAGGGGAATGGGAGCAGTTCTTC. This sequence encodes CASSLGGAGEWEQFF.

The CDR3 loop is CASSATTGDGGYTF. The CDR3 bases are TGTGCCAGTAGTGCTACGACAGGTGATGGCGGCTACACCTTC. The chain employs TRBV19 and TRBJ1-2; a weak D match, TRBD1 (6 bases). CDR1 is LNHDA, CDR2 SQIVND, per germline (reference sequence). The CDR3 runs to 14 residues. Deletions cut 5 bases from V and 8 bases from J, with 18 bases between.

The gene calls are TRBV27 and TRBJ2-1; 12 bases are a match to TRBD2. With V trimmed by 5 bases and J by 7 bases, 6 bases remained unmatched. CDR3 size: 15 residues. Germline assignment: CDR1 MNHEY and CDR2 SMNVEV (reference sequence). CDR3 amino acids: CASSDLAGGENEQFF. The DNA for the CDR3 is TGTGCCAGCAGTGATCTAGCGGGGGGGGAAAATGAGCAGTTCTTC.

The rearrangement links TRBV29-1 to TRBJ1-5; D not resolved. Germline CDR1 is SQVTM and CDR2 is ANQGSEA. V was shortened by 6 bases and J by 1 base, with 7 bases between the two germline ends. The CDR3 loop spans 12 amino acids. This CDR3 reads CSVRESNQPQHF. The CDR3 DNA reads TGCAGCGTCCGGGAGAGCAATCAGCCCCAGCATTTT.

V gene TRBV6-4 combines with J gene TRBJ1-5, with a weak D call TRBD1 (5 bases). The CDR3 length is 17 residues. The V gene's germline CDR1 is MRHNA and CDR2 SNTAGT. V was pared by 3 bases and J by 4 bases, with 19 bases between. CDR3 DNA sequence: TGTGCCAGCAGTGATAGATTCGAACAGGCCCAAAATCAGCCCCAGCATTTT. It encodes CASSDRFEQAQNQPQHF.

A few counts support this clone. The rearrangement joins TRBV15 to TRBJ2-1; tentatively, D is TRBD1 or TRBD2 (5 bases each). Trimming pared 9 bases from V and 12 bases from J, leaving 30 bases between. The CDR3 has 16 residues. Germline CDR1 is LNHNV and CDR2 is YYDKDF (reference sequence). CDR3 nucleotides: TGTGCCACGTCGGGGTCCGGGACGACCTACAATGAAGGGCAGTTCTTC. Amino acids: CATSGSGTTYNEGQFF.

This sequence joins TRBV6-5 and TRBJ2-5; TRBD1 matches at 11 bases. This CDR3 contains 16 residues. J lost 5 bases, V lost 2 bases, and 7 bases had no gene match. Germline V lookup: CDR1 MNHEY, CDR2 SVGAGI. The CDR3 spells CASSYPRDRGGETQYF. For the CDR3, the DNA is TGTGCCAGCAGTTACCCACGGGACAGGGGGGGCGAGACCCAGTACTTC.

The chain is built from TRBV28 and TRBJ2-2; D is unclear. Trimming took 3 bases from V and 4 from J, leaving 0 bases between them. The CDR3 totals 11 residues. CDR1 and CDR2 from the germline V gene are MDHEN and SYDVKM. CDR3 in amino acids: CASSFTGELFF. The CDR3 bases are TGTGCCAGCAGTTTCACCGGGGAGCTGTTTTTT.

The V gene is TRBV28, the J gene TRBJ1-1; 7 positions agree with TRBD1. The germline CDR1 and CDR2 sequences are MDHEN and SYDVKM. The CDR3 is made up of 14 amino acids. The V segment lost 3 bases and the J segment 2 bases; nucleotides outside the gene matches: 3. The CDR3, as DNA: TGTGCCAGCAGTTTCAGGGGGGATAACACTGAAGCTTTCTTT. It is translated as CASSFRGDNTEAFF.

The V and J genes are TRBV5-6 and TRBJ2-5; D perhaps matches TRBD2 (6 bases). Germline CDR1 SGHDT, CDR2 YYEEEE. V lost 6 bases to trimming and J lost 2 bases, with 14 bases between them. CDR3 length: 14 amino acids. In nucleotides, the CDR3 is TGTGCCAGCACTATGGGAGGCGCGCAAGAGACCCAGTACTTC. Translating it yields CASTMGGAQETQYF.

The chain has TRBV9 and TRBJ2-5, with 8 bases matching TRBD2. V was pared by 3 bases and J by 4 bases, with 5 bases of the junction left unmatched. There are 14 residues in the CDR3. Germline V gives CDR1 SGDLS, CDR2 YYNGEE. CDR3 protein: CASSAGLAPETQYF. As DNA, the CDR3 is TGTGCCAGCAGCGCTGGACTAGCCCCAGAGACCCAGTACTTC.

This clone was detected a few times. The chain employs TRBV2 and TRBJ2-7; D is undetermined. V dropped 2 bases and J dropped 3 bases, with 14 bases sitting between them. The CDR3 length is 15 residues. Looked up from germline, CDR1 is SNHLY and CDR2 is FYNNEI. Here the CDR3 reads CASSENVPADYEQYF. In nucleotides, the CDR3 is TGTGCCAGCAGTGAAAACGTGCCAGCCGACTACGAGCAGTACTTC.

V usage is TRBV6-5 and J usage is TRBJ1-2; 7 nucleotides align to TRBD1. Germline-derived CDR1 and CDR2 are MNHEY and SVGAGI. Losses at the gene ends were 0 bases for V and 4 bases for J; bases not matched to a gene: 5. CDR3 length: 15 amino acids. The CDR3 bases are TGTGCCAGCAGTTACTCGAAGGCAGGGGGCTATGGCTACACCTTC. This encodes CASSYSKAGGYGYTF.

By proportion, this clone is medium-sized. This rearrangement joins TRBV6-5 to TRBJ1-5, with D unresolved. This CDR3 is 13 amino acids long. The V gene lost 6 bases and the J gene lost 7 bases, with 13 bases spanning the gap. Germline loops: CDR1 MNHEY, CDR2 SVGAGI. CDR3 region: CASSIMGNQPQHF. The CDR3 DNA sequence: TGTGCCAGCAGCATAATGGGGAACCAGCCCCAGCATTTT.

The J gene is TRBJ1-1, the V gene TRBV19; possibly TRBD1 for D (5 bases). The CDR3 loop spans 13 amino acids. Trimming stripped 3 bases from V and 4 bases from J, with 9 bases between. Germline CDR1 is LNHDA and CDR2 is SQIVND (reference sequence). The chain's CDR3 is CASSMWGGTEAFF. Here the CDR3 DNA reads TGTGCCAGTAGTATGTGGGGGGGCACTGAAGCTTTCTTT.

This clone is a singleton in its sample. The chain combines TRBV4-3 with TRBJ1-1, with 7 nucleotides matching TRBD1. Germline CDR1 is LGHNA and CDR2 is YSLEER. CDR3 length equals 15 residues. The ends lost 0 bases at V and 2 bases at J; junction bases unmatched: 3. CDR3 DNA: TGCGCCAGCAGCCAAGATCAGGGGGTAAACACTGAAGCTTTCTTT. Its translation: CASSQDQGVNTEAFF.

The chain couples TRBV30 to TRBJ2-7, with D unresolved. The germline V gene encodes CDR1 GTSNPN and CDR2 SVGIG (reference sequence). V was cut by 8 bases and J by 2 bases, with 13 bases left in between. This CDR3 comprises 12 residues. In nucleotides, the CDR3 is TGTGCCCTTGAGAAAGAGACCTACGAGCAGTACTTC. Protein product: CALEKETYEQYF.

This chain links TRBV28 with TRBJ2-1, with a possible D match to TRBD1 (5 bases). The CDR3 has 14 amino acids. From germline, CDR1 is MDHEN and CDR2 SYDVKM. The V gene lost 2 bases and the J gene lost 9 bases, with 14 bases spanning the gap. CDR3 loop: CASSLIGQGFEQFF. The CDR3 DNA sequence: TGTGCCAGCAGTTTAATTGGTCAGGGCTTTGAGCAGTTCTTC. The full variable domain, rest sourced from reference TRBV28 and TRBJ2-1, is DVKVTQSSRYLVKRTGEKVFLECVQDMDHENMFWYRQDPGLGLRLIYFSYDVKMKEKGDIPEGYSVSREKKERFSLILESASTNQTSMYLCASSLIGQGFEQFFGPGTRLTVL.

This CDR3 reads CASSWGGGGTEAFF. CDR3 DNA sequence: TGTGCCAGCAGTTGGGGTGGGGGGGGGACTGAAGCTTTCTTT. V usage is TRBV27 and J usage is TRBJ1-1; weak D call: TRBD1 (5 bases). The length of the CDR3 is 14 residues. The V and J ends lost 4 bases and 5 bases respectively, with 14 bases between them. Germline CDR1 MNHEY, CDR2 SMNVEV (reference sequence).

The rearrangement links TRBV11-2 to TRBJ2-7, with D possibly matching TRBD2 (6 bases). V lost 0 bases, J lost 3 bases, and 12 bases lay in between. The CDR3 consists of 15 residues. Germline-derived CDR1 and CDR2 are SGHAT and FQNNGV. Here the CDR3 reads CASSLDGSSIYEQYF. The CDR3 nucleotides read TGTGCCAGCAGCTTAGACGGGAGTTCAATCTACGAGCAGTACTTC.

The chain recombines TRBV28 with TRBJ2-1; 8 positions agree with TRBD2. CDR3 length: 14 residues. Trimming cost V 5 bases and J 4 bases; bases outside gene matches: 4. The germline V gene encodes CDR1 MDHEN and CDR2 SYDVKM. In DNA form, the CDR3 reads TGTGCCAGCAGTAAAGCGGGAGCATACAATGAGCAGTTCTTC. Protein sequence: CASSKAGAYNEQFF.

J is TRBJ1-1 and V is TRBV7-6; weak D call: TRBD1 (6 bases). The CDR3 has 16 amino acids. Trimming removed 0 bases at V and 4 bases at J, with 15 bases between. CDR1 and CDR2 (germline): SGHVS, FNYEAQ. Here the CDR3 DNA reads TGTGCCAGCAGCTTAGCCGCAGGCGAAGGGGGCACTGAAGCTTTCTTT. Its protein product is CASSLAAGEGGTEAFF.

This chain joins TRBV6-5 and TRBJ1-2; D is unclear. CDR3 length: 15 residues. V was pared by 0 bases and J by 7 bases, with 15 bases between. The germline CDR1 and CDR2 sequences are MNHEY and SVGAGI. The CDR3 sequence: CASSYSRSGDLGYTF. The CDR3 region has the DNA TGTGCCAGCAGTTACTCGCGGTCGGGAGATCTTGGCTACACCTTC.